This T cell receptor (beta chain) was found in a study of shared clonotypes between healthy human individuals (TCRdb year 2020). Describing the broader study: A few men and a couple of women, aged 18 to 49 years, made up the cohort. To estimate repertoire size and how much clonotypes are shared between individuals, the study performed deep sequencing of blood TCR repertoires from roughly five healthy adults. To increase sequencing depth and limit assay-specific biases, different laboratories used diverse techniques to prepare libraries and sequence TCR repertoires. Between about 0.9 and 9 billion PBMCs per donor were obtained by leukapheresis. What the research found in general, with its limitations: Pairwise subsampling led to the expectation that sequencing depth would affect the degree of clonotype sharing among donors. Only blood was sampled, and tissue TCR repertoires likely differ from those in blood. The small number of donors limited the genetic and exposure-history diversity represented.

Using the deep immunoSEQ assay, TCR CDR3 regions were amplified from genomic DNA by multiplex PCR. Extracted genomic DNA from each cell subset was distributed evenly across all wells of several immunoSEQ 96-well plates, and each plate was treated as a replicate. Each replicate PCR for unsorted PBMC received approximately 300 ng genomic DNA, equal to about 30,000 T cell genomes. Ten immunoSEQ deep assay plates were used to sequence unsorted PBMC genomic DNA. Purified libraries were measured with a Qubit 3.0 fluorometer, size-checked on a Bioanalyzer 2100, and measured again with the KAPA Library Quantification kit. Each immunoSEQ 96-well plate was sequenced on its own single-read 150-cycle Illumina NextSeq 550 flow cell. The published analysis was carried out like this. Because the immunoSEQ output included only junctional sequences and no quality scores, the filtering could not be the same as the filtering used for full-length reads. To assign V/J genes and CDR3, sequences were annotated against IMGT germline references using PyIR, a Python wrapper for IgBLAST v1.9. Reads were filtered out if the reads had weak V/J assignments (E-value above 1e-6), no CDR3, stop codons, out-of-frame junctions, or ambiguous translated residues. A V3J clonotype was defined by an identical inferred V gene, J gene, and CDR3 amino acid sequence. Percentage overlap between repertoires was computed as shared unique clonotypes divided by the size of the smaller repertoire. RTK rarefaction, the Chao1 estimator, and Recon v2.1 estimates of unobserved clonotypes were used to assess repertoire richness. TCRdb re-hosts the immuneACCESS table, in-frame sequences only. Its copies lack some clones; in the studies checked, an unresolved V gene accounts for under half of them, and the cause for the rest is not known. V, J and clone size are taken as reported in that table, and D and trimming were inferred from the DNA itself. The sample table holds 500,000 to 650,000 clones, of which roughly 72% were seen once. The ten largest clones represent around 11% of the sample.

Comments on this clone: Its specific antigen is unknown. A single base separates this from a much larger clone, so it may be a read error.

Healthy HIV-negative adults with no recently reported acute infections or vaccinations were included as donors. Every donor was a Caucasian adult residing in Nashville, Tennessee, USA. For unsorted samples, 90 million to 95 million PBMCs were counted, and genomic DNA was extracted using the QIAamp DNA Blood Mini kit. After blood collection by leukapheresis, PBMCs were isolated using Ficoll-Histopaque density gradient centrifugation and then cryopreserved in the vapor phase of liquid nitrogen. The receptor's source is a woman aged 40 to 49 in good health. Some clones in this sample may be carry-over from other donors' samples. The sequenced material came from PBMCs.

The CDR3: CASSDRDTGELFF. The DNA is as follows: TGTGCCAGCAGTGATAGGGACACCGGGGAGCTGTTTTTT. In this chain, TRBV6-1 is recombined with TRBJ2-2, with the identity of the D gene unclear. Sequences MNHNS (CDR1) and SASEGT (CDR2) are obtained from the germline V gene. Including cysteine and phenylalanine, the CDR3 has 13 amino acids. The retained sequence is limited to the CDR3, 39 bases, with the frame set at the first base. Relative to germline, V is 3 bases shorter and J is 3 bases shorter, with 5 bases between their ends.